This T cell receptor (beta chain) is drawn from a study of shared clonotypes between healthy human individuals. Within Nashville, Tennessee resided all donors, each a Caucasian adult. Investigators divided CD4+ cells into CD45RA+ naive and CD45RA-negative memory subsets. Sorted-subset replicate PCR reactions were performed with about 200 ng DNA, corresponding to 30,000 or so T cell genomes. The repertoire was sequenced with immunoSEQ multiplex PCR; TCRdb's copy has only in-frame clones and lacks some. The sample has over 2 million clones, about nine tenths seen once. Comment on this clone: Its antigen is not known.

The germline gives CDR1 SQVTM, CDR2 ANQGSEA. This CDR3 contains 11 residues. The V end was cut by 7 bases, the J end by 8 bases, with 14 bases between. Study-wide points: The authors expected sequencing depth to affect clonotype sharing among donors.

The material sequenced was naive CD4+ T cells from PBMCs. The subset denotes: CD45RA+ positively selected. The chain joins TRBV29-1 to TRBJ1-2; TRBD1 is a possible D gene (6 bases). The receptor was derived from a man between 18 and 29 years old in good health. Some clones in this sample may be carry-over from other donors' samples. CDR3 region: CSGVGGLGYTF. For the CDR3, the DNA is TGCAGCGGAGTCGGGGGGCTCGGCTACACCTTC.